One sample yielded the 8 T cell receptor beta chains listed below, sequenced in a study of blood T cells in healthy people across ages. PCR was performed a second time for 7 to 11 cycles using a sample-barcoded 5' primer and a J-beta primer mix. Each CDR3 protein is one row after TCRdb ran MiXCR on the 5' RACE reads. Here the sample spans 2 million or so distinct CDR3 sequences, about 49% being singletons. Sequenced sample: blood. These receptors were taken from a woman aged 35 to 49 in good health.

The CDR3: CASSLLGAANQPQHF. As DNA, the CDR3 is TGTGCCAGCAGCTTGTTGGGGGCCGCGAATCAGCCCCAGCATTTT. The V call is TRBV5-5, the J call TRBJ1-5, with D perhaps TRBD1 (6 bases). The CDR3 runs to 15 residues. V lost 1 base, J lost 4 bases, and 12 bases lay in between. Germline V CDR1 and CDR2: SGHKS, YYEKEE (reference sequence).

Of note for this clonotype: At one end, the junction sequence differs from germline, possibly due to a read error. The chain recombines TRBV7-3 with TRBJ2-3; 7 positions match TRBD1. Per the germline V gene, CDR1 is SGHTA and CDR2 is FQGTGA. This CDR3 region has 14 residues. The CDR3: CARSQGQSTDTQYF. CDR3 sequence (DNA): TGTGCCCGCAGCCAGGGACAGAGCACAGATACGCAGTATTTT.

The chain recombines TRBV27 with TRBJ2-5; D may be TRBD1 or TRBD2 (6 bases each). Germline CDR1 and CDR2: MNHEY and SMNVEV (reference sequence). V was trimmed by 5 bases and J by 9 bases, leaving 16 bases between them. CDR3 length: 13 residues. CDR3 in amino acids: CASSQTGWEAQYF. The CDR3, as DNA: TGTGCCAGCAGTCAAACAGGGTGGGAGGCCCAGTACTTC.

This clonotype was counted only a few times. The chain combines TRBV27 with TRBJ1-2; D is perhaps TRBD1 (6 bases). Germline V CDR1 and CDR2: MNHEY, SMNVEV (reference sequence). The CDR3 covers 14 residues. The V end was cut by 8 bases, the J end by 4 bases, with 17 bases between. The CDR3 nucleotides read TGTGCCAGCGGACCCTCAGGGGAGGCCTATGGCTACACCTTC. Translated, it gives CASGPSGEAYGYTF.

On this clonotype: The junction and the germline gene differ at one end; a read error may be behind it. The chain has TRBV20-1 and TRBJ1-2; 11 positions match TRBD1. CDR1 and CDR2 (germline): DFQATT, SNEGSKA (reference sequence). The CDR3 spans 15 residues. The DNA for the CDR3 is TGCAGTGTTAGAGCAAGCGGGACAGGGGGAGATGGCTACACCTTC. It is translated as CSVRASGTGGDGYTF.

The V and J genes are TRBV5-1 and TRBJ2-7; TRBD2 matches 9 bases. The trim removed 3 bases at V and 3 bases at J, leaving 13 bases unmatched. Germline CDR1 SGHRS, CDR2 YFSETQ. This CDR3 is built from 17 residues. The chain's CDR3 is CASSSAPSGDDYYEQYF. The CDR3, as DNA: TGCGCCAGCAGCTCCGCGCCTAGCGGGGATGATTACTACGAGCAGTACTTC.

This clonotype was seen a few times. The gene calls are TRBV29-1 and TRBJ2-5; 15 bases align to TRBD2. From germline, CDR1 is SQVTM and CDR2 ANQGSEA. The J segment lost 2 bases and the V segment lost 6 bases, leaving 4 bases of the junction unmatched. The CDR3 spans 15 residues. The chain's CDR3 is CSVLGLAGGQETQYF. Written as DNA, the CDR3 is TGCAGCGTCCTCGGACTAGCGGGGGGGCAAGAGACCCAGTACTTC.

J is TRBJ1-5 and V is TRBV20-1; possibly TRBD1 for D (6 bases). The CDR3 has 15 residues. Germline V gene lookup returns CDR1 DFQATT and CDR2 SNEGSKA (reference sequence). Trimming left V 0 bases short and J 1 base short, with 10 bases between. In DNA form, the CDR3 reads TGCAGTGCTAGAGATCTCAGGGGAAGCAATCAGCCCCAGCATTTT. Encoded protein: CSARDLRGSNQPQHF.